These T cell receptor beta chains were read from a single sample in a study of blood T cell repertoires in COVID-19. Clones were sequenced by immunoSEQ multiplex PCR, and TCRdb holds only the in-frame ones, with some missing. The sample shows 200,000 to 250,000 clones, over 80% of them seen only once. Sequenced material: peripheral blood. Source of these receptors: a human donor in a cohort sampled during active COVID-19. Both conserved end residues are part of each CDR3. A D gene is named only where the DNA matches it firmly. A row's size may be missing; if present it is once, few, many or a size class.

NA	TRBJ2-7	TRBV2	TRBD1	CASSRQGLDEQYF	TGTGCCAGCAGCCGACAGGGGCTCGACGAGCAGTACTTC
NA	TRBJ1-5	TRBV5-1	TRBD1	CASSQGTGLNQPQHF	TGCGCCAGCAGCCAGGGGACAGGTCTAAATCAGCCCCAGCATTTT
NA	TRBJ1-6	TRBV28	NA	CASSAPGTMQAPLHF	TGTGCCAGCAGTGCCCCCGGGACAATGCAGGCACCCCTCCACTTT
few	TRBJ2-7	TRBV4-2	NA	CASSQGLGSYEQYF	TGTGCCAGCAGCCAAGGACTAGGTTCCTACGAGCAGTACTTC
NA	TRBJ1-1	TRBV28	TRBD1	CASSPDGTGETEAFF	TGTGCCAGCAGTCCAGACGGGACAGGGGAAACTGAAGCTTTCTTT
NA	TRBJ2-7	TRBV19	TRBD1	CASSKGQGVVLYEQYF	TGTGCCAGTAGTAAAGGCCAGGGGGTAGTCCTCTACGAGCAGTACTTC
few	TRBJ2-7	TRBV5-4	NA	CASSPSSNEQYF	TGTGCCAGCAGCCCTTCGAGTAACGAGCAGTACTTC
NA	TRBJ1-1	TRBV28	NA	CASSLTMNTEAFF	TGTGCCAGCAGTTTAACTATGAACACTGAAGCTTTCTTT
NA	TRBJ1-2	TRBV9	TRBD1	CASSVAGQGSYGYTF	TGTGCCAGCAGCGTAGCGGGACAGGGTTCCTATGGCTACACCTTC
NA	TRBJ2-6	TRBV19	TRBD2	CATGRTSGRTGANVLTF	TGTGCCACAGGAAGGACTAGCGGGAGAACCGGGGCCAACGTCCTGACTTTC
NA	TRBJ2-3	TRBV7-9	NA	CASSLSQYADTQYF	TGTGCCAGCAGCTTATCCCAGTATGCAGATACGCAGTATTTT
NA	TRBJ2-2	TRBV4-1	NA	CASSRFATSDTGELFF	TGCGCCAGCAGCCGGTTCGCGACTTCGGACACCGGGGAGCTGTTTTTT
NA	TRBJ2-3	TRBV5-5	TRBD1	CASRTRQGGTDTQYF	TGTGCCAGCAGGACTCGACAGGGGGGCACAGATACGCAGTATTTT